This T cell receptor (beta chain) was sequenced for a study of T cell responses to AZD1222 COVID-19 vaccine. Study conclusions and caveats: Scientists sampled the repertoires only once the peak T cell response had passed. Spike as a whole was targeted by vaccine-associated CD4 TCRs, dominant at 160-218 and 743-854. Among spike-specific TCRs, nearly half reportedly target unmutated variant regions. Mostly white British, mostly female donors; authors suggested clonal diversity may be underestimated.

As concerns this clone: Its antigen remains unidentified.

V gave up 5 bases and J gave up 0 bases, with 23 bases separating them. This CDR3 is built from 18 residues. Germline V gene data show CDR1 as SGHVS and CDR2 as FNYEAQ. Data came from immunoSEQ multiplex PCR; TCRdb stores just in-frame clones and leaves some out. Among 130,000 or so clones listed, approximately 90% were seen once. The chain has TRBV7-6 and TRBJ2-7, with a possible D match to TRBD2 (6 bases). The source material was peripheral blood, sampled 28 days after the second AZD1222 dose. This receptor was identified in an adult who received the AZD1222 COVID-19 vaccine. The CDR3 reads CASSLVAGLARSSYEQYF. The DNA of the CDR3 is TGTGCCAGCAGCCTCGTGGCGGGTCTAGCGAGGAGCTCCTACGAGCAGTACTTC.